This TCR beta chain was found in a study of blood T cell repertoires in COVID-19. Overall study context: Some COVID-19 samples were acute and others convalescent; all came from the United States, Italy and Spain.

The table came from immunoSEQ multiplex PCR; TCRdb's copy has only in-frame clones and leaves some out. Found here are about 110,000 clones, roughly 84% of them singletons; the top ten hold about 4%. The germline V gene encodes CDR1 MDHEN and CDR2 SYDVKM. Trimming took 7 bases from V and 7 from J, leaving 16 bases between them. This CDR3 spans 13 amino acids. This clone was recorded only once. Sample: peripheral blood. The rearrangement uses TRBV28 and TRBJ1-2, with a possible D match to TRBD1 (6 bases). The sequence derives from a human donor in a cohort sampled during active COVID-19. The CDR3 protein is CASNYRAWSGYTF. The CDR3 DNA is TGTGCCAGCAACTACAGGGCATGGAGTGGCTACACCTTC.